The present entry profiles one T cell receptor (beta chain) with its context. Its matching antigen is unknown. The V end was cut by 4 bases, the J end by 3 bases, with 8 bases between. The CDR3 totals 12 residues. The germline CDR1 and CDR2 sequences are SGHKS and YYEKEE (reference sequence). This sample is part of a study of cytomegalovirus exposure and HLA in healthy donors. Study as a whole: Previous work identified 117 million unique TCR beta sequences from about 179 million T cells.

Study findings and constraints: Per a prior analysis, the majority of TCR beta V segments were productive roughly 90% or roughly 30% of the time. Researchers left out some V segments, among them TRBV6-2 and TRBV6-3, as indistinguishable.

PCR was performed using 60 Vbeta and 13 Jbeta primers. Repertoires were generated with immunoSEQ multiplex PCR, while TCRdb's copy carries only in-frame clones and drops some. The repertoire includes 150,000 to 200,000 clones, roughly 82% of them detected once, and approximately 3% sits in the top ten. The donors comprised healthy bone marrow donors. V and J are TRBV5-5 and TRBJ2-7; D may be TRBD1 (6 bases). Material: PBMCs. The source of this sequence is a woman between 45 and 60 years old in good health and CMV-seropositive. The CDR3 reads CASSKDSYEQYF. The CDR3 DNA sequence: TGTGCCAGCAGCAAGGACAGCTACGAGCAGTACTTC.